This TCR beta chain came from a study of blood T cell repertoires in COVID-19. V lost 5 bases to trimming and J lost 4 bases; unmatched junction nucleotides: 3. Germline V lookup: CDR1 SGHRS, CDR2 YFSETQ. The CDR3 spans 14 residues. Methods used by the authors: Amplification with reference gene primers provided the estimates of nucleated cell counts. Assay used: immunoSEQ multiplex PCR; TCRdb lists only in-frame clones, some missing. The V and J calls and the clone size are those of that table, but D and trimming were determined from the DNA. Altogether approximately 150,000 clones are present, about 90% being singletons, with the ten largest covering about 1.8%.

The receptor comes from a woman aged 45 to 65 with acute or convalescent COVID-19. Sequenced input: peripheral blood. V and J are TRBV5-1 and TRBJ2-5; 12 bases fit TRBD2. CDR3 sequence (DNA): TGCGCCAGCAGACCGGGACTAGCGGGAGAGACCCAGTACTTC. Its protein product is CASRPGLAGETQYF.